The 31 T cell receptor beta chains given below trace back to one sample, sequenced in a study of T-cell reconstitution after alpha-beta-depleted transplantation in children. This sample's TCRbeta library carried unique molecular identifier barcodes. MiXCR, applied by TCRdb to the PCR reads, yields one record per CDR3 protein. The sample records 100,000 to 120,000 distinct CDR3 sequences, 10% being singletons. The sequenced sample was PBMCs from the stem cell graft donor, obtained from the stem cell graft. These receptors originate from a human donor who donated a stem cell graft to a child with acute lymphoblastic leukemia.

This clonotype was counted at least ten times. The rearrangement links TRBV5-1 to TRBJ2-3; D is uncertain. V was cut by 0 bases and J by 4 bases, with 9 bases left in between. The germline CDR1 and CDR2 sequences are SGHRS and YFSETQ. The CDR3 contains 14 residues. CDR3 sequence reads: CASSLGQHPDTQYF. The CDR3 DNA sequence: TGCGCCAGCAGCTTGGGACAACACCCAGATACGCAGTATTTT.

The V and J genes are TRBV2 and TRBJ2-7; tentative D call: TRBD2 (5 bases). Germline CDR1 SNHLY, CDR2 FYNNEI. V was trimmed by 2 bases and J by 2 bases, leaving 10 bases between them. This CDR3 is built from 14 residues. The CDR3 loop reads CASSELANTYEQYF. The CDR3 DNA reads as TGTGCCAGCAGTGAACTAGCAAATACCTACGAGCAGTACTTC.

This clonotype was recorded many times. The germline gene is not matched at one end of the junction; a read error may be the cause. The rearrangement uses TRBV5-1 and TRBJ2-7; 11 bases are shared with TRBD1. Germline assignment: CDR1 SGHRS and CDR2 YFSETQ. This CDR3 comprises 14 residues. The DNA of the CDR3 is TGTGCCAGCAGCTTGGACAGGGGGCTGTACGAGCAGTACTTC. Translation: CASSLDRGLYEQYF.

The sample holds many counts of this clonotype. V gene TRBV10-3 combines with J gene TRBJ2-2, with TRBD1 as a possible D gene (6 bases). Trimming pared 6 bases from V and 6 bases from J, leaving 14 bases between. Germline lookup yields CDR1 ENHRY and CDR2 SYGVKD. CDR3 length equals 14 residues. CDR3 sequence: CAISPQGQAGELFF. The CDR3 coding sequence is TGTGCCATCAGCCCCCAGGGACAAGCCGGGGAGCTGTTTTTT.

In its sample, this clonotype was seen a few times. The genes are TRBV7-3 and TRBJ2-3; 11 nucleotides line up with TRBD2. This CDR3 is 17 amino acids long. Germline loops: CDR1 SGHTA, CDR2 FQGTGA. With V trimmed by 0 bases and J by 2 bases, 4 bases remained unmatched. CDR3 coding DNA: TGTGCCAGCAGCTTAACTCCGGGACTAGCGGCCACAGATACGCAGTATTTT. It is translated as CASSLTPGLAATDTQYF. The entire variable domain, with the rest obtained from reference TRBV7-3 and TRBJ2-3, is as follows: GAGVSQTPSNKVTEKGKYVELRCDPISGHTALYWYRQSLGQGPEFLIYFQGTGAADDSGLPNDRFFAVRPEGSVSTLKIQRTERGDSAVYLCASSLTPGLAATDTQYFGPGTRLTVL.

In this sample, this clonotype turned up many times. The V gene is TRBV11-3, the J gene TRBJ2-2; no clear D gene. Germline V gene sequence: CDR1 SGHNT, CDR2 YENEEA. The CDR3 runs 12 residues. V was cut by 3 bases and J by 4 bases, with 3 bases left in between. The CDR3 here is CASSFVTGELFF. CDR3 DNA sequence: TGTGCCAGCAGCTTCGTCACCGGGGAGCTGTTTTTT.

This clonotype was picked up many times. V is TRBV6-5 and J is TRBJ1-1; D not certain. Trimming cost V 5 bases and J 4 bases, with 17 bases left between them. The CDR3 totals 15 residues. Germline CDR1 and CDR2: MNHEY and SVGAGI. The CDR3 nucleotides read TGTGCCAGCAGTCCTCGGGAATTGGAGATCACTGAAGCTTTCTTT. Protein: CASSPRELEITEAFF.

The table lists this clonotype with many counts. The chain employs TRBV5-1 and TRBJ2-2, with 8 bases lining up with TRBD2. With 5 bases clipped from V and 5 bases from J, the junction kept 5 bases outside the gene matches. Germline V gives CDR1 SGHRS, CDR2 YFSETQ. The CDR3 is 14 residues long. CDR3 sequence reads: CASRAAGETGELFF. Written as DNA, the CDR3 is TGCGCCAGCAGGGCAGCGGGAGAAACCGGGGAGCTGTTTTTT.

This clonotype was observed at least ten times. The genes are TRBV7-2 and TRBJ1-2; D uncertain. CDR3 length: 13 amino acids. Germline CDR1 and CDR2: SGHTA and FQGNSA. Trimming pared 4 bases from V and 4 bases from J, leaving 10 bases between. Written as DNA, the CDR3 is TGTGCCAGCAGCTCCCTACATGTCTATGGCTACACCTTC. Amino acid sequence: CASSSLHVYGYTF.

This clonotype was seen at least ten times. The V call is TRBV5-1, the J call TRBJ2-6, with D perhaps TRBD1 (6 bases). With 6 bases removed from V and 2 bases from J, the gap between germline ends came to 15 bases. Germline CDR1 and CDR2: SGHRS and YFSETQ. This CDR3 is 16 amino acids long. DNA of the CDR3: TGCGCCAGCACCCGAGAATCAGGGGCTGGGGCCAACGTCCTGACTTTC. Protein: CASTRESGAGANVLTF.

Ten or more counts support this clonotype. J is TRBJ2-1 and V is TRBV5-1; 9 bases match TRBD2. Losses at the gene ends were 4 bases for V and 1 base for J; bases not matched to a gene: 3. Germline V gives CDR1 SGHRS, CDR2 YFSETQ. The CDR3 runs 15 residues. The DNA of the CDR3 is TGCGCCAGCAGCGGGCGGGGGGGGTCCTACAATGAGCAGTTCTTC. Its translation is CASSGRGGSYNEQFF.

This clonotype appeared many times. The DNA of the CDR3 is TGTGCCAGCCCCAACAGGAGGTTCTACAATGAGCAGTTCTTC. Translating it yields CASPNRRFYNEQFF. The gene calls are TRBV7-6 and TRBJ2-1, with D perhaps given as TRBD1 or TRBD2 (5 bases each). This CDR3 region has 14 residues. V was trimmed by 8 bases and J by 3 bases, leaving 14 bases between them. Germline loops: CDR1 SGHVS, CDR2 FNYEAQ. Drawing the rest from reference TRBV7-6 and TRBJ2-1, the complete variable domain is GAGVSQSPRYKVTKRGQDVALRCDPISGHVSLYWYRQALGQGPEFLTYFNYEAQQDKSGLPNDRFSAERPEGSISTLTIQRTEQRDSAMYRCASPNRRFYNEQFFGPGTRLTVL.

In this sample, this clonotype turned up many times. The V and J genes are TRBV7-9 and TRBJ2-4; 10 bases are shared with TRBD1. The CDR3 consists of 14 residues. Trimming took 6 bases from V and 8 from J; bases not matched to a gene: 7. Germline V CDR1 and CDR2: SEHNR, FQNEAQ (reference sequence). The CDR3 region is CASSIDRGPHIQYF. The CDR3 DNA sequence: TGTGCCAGCAGTATAGACAGGGGGCCTCACATTCAGTACTTC.

This clonotype occurred many times. V usage is TRBV5-4 and J usage is TRBJ2-1, with no clear D. Between the trimmed V and J ends, which lost 4 bases and 6 bases, there was a span of 5 bases. This CDR3 is built from 11 residues. Germline V gene lookup returns CDR1 SGHNT and CDR2 YYREEE (reference sequence). In DNA form, the CDR3 reads TGTGCCAGCAGCGGTGGCAATGAGCAGTTCTTC. Its protein product is CASSGGNEQFF.

The gene calls are TRBV7-2 and TRBJ1-5, with no clear D. The CDR3 contains 14 residues. Germline V CDR1 and CDR2: SGHTA, FQGNSA. Trimming took off 4 bases at V and 0 bases at J, with 7 bases between the two ends. CDR3 DNA sequence: TGTGCCAGCAGCTCGGTCATTAGCAATCAGCCCCAGCATTTT. Encoded protein: CASSSVISNQPQHF.

Ten or more counts support this clonotype. The chain links TRBV7-9 to TRBJ2-1, with D maybe TRBD2 (7 bases). Germline assignment: CDR1 SEHNR and CDR2 FQNEAQ (reference sequence). Trimming shortened V by 4 bases and J by 10 bases, and 20 bases separated the two germline ends. CDR3 length equals 15 residues. This CDR3 reads CASSSPGGAQEEQFF. The DNA for the CDR3 is TGTGCCAGCAGCTCCCCTGGGGGGGCCCAGGAAGAGCAGTTCTTC.

Many counts were recorded for this clonotype. V gene TRBV12-3 or TRBV12-4 combines with J gene TRBJ1-6, with 8 nucleotides matching TRBD1. The ends lost 3 bases at V and 7 bases at J; junction bases unmatched: 5. The CDR3 has 15 residues. The CDR3 loop reads CASSLTGTGNSPLHF. The CDR3 DNA reads as TGTGCCAGCAGTTTGACGGGGACAGGCAATTCACCCCTCCACTTT.

Many counts were recorded for this clonotype. J is TRBJ2-2 and V is TRBV20-1, with D unclear. Germline V CDR1 and CDR2: DFQATT, SNEGSKA (reference sequence). The CDR3 spans 12 residues. V dropped 5 bases and J dropped 1 base, with 5 bases sitting between them. CDR3 loop: CSAYKNTGELFF. In DNA, the CDR3 is TGCAGTGCTTATAAGAACACCGGGGAGCTGTTTTTT.

This clonotype turned up a few times. The chain links TRBV7-2 to TRBJ2-1; D ambiguous. In germline, CDR1 is SGHTA, CDR2 FQGNSA. The V end lost 5 bases, the J end lost 1 base, and 9 bases lay between the germline ends. The CDR3 contains 14 residues. CDR3 DNA: TGTGCCAGCAGCCCACTACAGTCCTACAATGAGCAGTTCTTC. Its translation is CASSPLQSYNEQFF.

The CDR3 reads CASSYRGSGETQYF. CDR3 nucleotides: TGTGCCAGCAGCTATCGCGGGAGTGGAGAGACCCAGTACTTC. The chain recombines TRBV11-2 with TRBJ2-5; 7 nucleotides match TRBD2. The J segment lost 4 bases and the V segment lost 4 bases, leaving 6 bases of the junction unmatched. CDR3 length: 14 residues. Germline V CDR1 and CDR2: SGHAT, FQNNGV. Filled out from reference TRBV11-2 and TRBJ2-5, the complete variable domain reads EAGVAQSPRYKIIEKRQSVAFWCNPISGHATLYWYQQILGQGPKLLIQFQNNGVVDDSQLPKDRFSAERLKGVDSTLKIQPAKLEDSAVYLCASSYRGSGETQYFGPGTRLLVL.

In this sample, this clonotype turned up many times. The V and J genes are TRBV6-1 and TRBJ1-6; D may be TRBD1 (6 bases). From germline, CDR1 is MNHNS and CDR2 SASEGT. V gave up 6 bases and J gave up 0 bases, with 15 bases separating them. The CDR3 is made up of 17 amino acids. This CDR3 is CASSRPTGSSYNSPLHF. CDR3 sequence (DNA): TGTGCCAGCAGCCGCCCAACAGGGAGCTCCTATAATTCACCCCTCCACTTT.

This clonotype came up many times. This chain uses TRBV6-1 with TRBJ1-2; 8 bases line up with TRBD1. The CDR3 loop spans 16 amino acids. Germline V CDR1 and CDR2: MNHNS, SASEGT. Unmatched junction bases numbered 10, after V lost 6 bases and J lost 1 base. The CDR3 protein is CASSLRQGPFNYGYTF. The CDR3 DNA reads as TGTGCCAGCAGCCTAAGACAGGGGCCCTTTAACTATGGCTACACCTTC.

This clonotype came up many times. J is TRBJ1-1 and V is TRBV6-2 or TRBV6-3; a possible D gene is TRBD1 (6 bases). Germline CDR1 is MNHEY and CDR2 is SVGEGT. Trimming took off 4 bases at V and 5 bases at J, with 14 bases between the two ends. The CDR3 runs to 14 residues. Here the CDR3 DNA reads TGTGCCAGCAGTTTTCAGGGGTTGGCGACTGAAGCTTTCTTT. Its protein product is CASSFQGLATEAFF.

This clonotype was counted many times. V usage is TRBV4-3 and J usage is TRBJ1-1; D is unclear. The V gene lost 4 bases and the J gene lost 1 base, with 10 bases spanning the gap. This CDR3 is 14 amino acids long. Germline CDR1 LGHNA, CDR2 YSLEER. This CDR3 is CASSPVLTNTEAFF. CDR3 DNA sequence: TGCGCCAGCAGCCCAGTCTTAACGAACACTGAAGCTTTCTTT.

This clonotype was seen many times. The chain joins TRBV20-1 to TRBJ1-2; 9 nucleotides agree with TRBD1. J gave up 6 bases and V 3 bases, and 17 bases lay outside the gene matches. The CDR3 is 17 residues long. Germline V lookup: CDR1 DFQATT, CDR2 SNEGSKA (reference sequence). In nucleotides, the CDR3 is TGCAGTGCTAGTATGGCCCCCGGACAGGGGCCCGAGGATGGCTACACCTTC. Protein product: CSASMAPGQGPEDGYTF.

This clonotype was seen repeatedly, ten times or more. The gene calls are TRBV29-1 and TRBJ2-3; perhaps TRBD1 as D (5 bases). The CDR3 extends over 15 amino acids. The ends were cut back, 0 bases at V and 2 bases at J, with 12 bases in the middle. Germline-derived CDR1 and CDR2 are SQVTM and ANQGSEA. The CDR3 DNA follows: TGCAGCGTTGAAGATCCCTCGGACAACACAGATACGCAGTATTTT. Translated, it gives CSVEDPSDNTDTQYF.

This clonotype was observed many times. V is TRBV7-6 and J is TRBJ1-1; TRBD1 aligns across 8 bases. The CDR3 length is 14 residues. The germline gives CDR1 SGHVS, CDR2 FNYEAQ. V shed 4 bases and J 3 bases; nucleotides not matched to a gene: 4. The CDR3 DNA follows: TGTGCCAGCAGCTCAGGACAGGGACACACTGAAGCTTTCTTT. Its protein product is CASSSGQGHTEAFF.

Many counts were recorded for this clonotype. V usage is TRBV7-6 and J usage is TRBJ1-2, with D maybe TRBD1 (6 bases). CDR3 length: 13 residues. Per the germline V gene, CDR1 is SGHVS and CDR2 is FNYEAQ. The V and J ends lost 5 bases and 5 bases respectively, with 12 bases between them. CDR3 protein: CASSQQGLYGYTF. CDR3 sequence (DNA): TGTGCCAGCAGCCAACAGGGATTATATGGCTACACCTTC.

This clonotype was counted ten times or more. The chain recombines TRBV14 with TRBJ1-2, with D tentatively TRBD1 (6 bases). Trimming took 4 bases from V and 8 from J, leaving 11 bases between them. The V gene's germline CDR1 is SGHDN and CDR2 FVKESK. The length of the CDR3 is 12 residues. CDR3 sequence: CASSPGAGGYTF. In DNA form, the CDR3 reads TGTGCCAGCAGCCCAGGGGCTGGCGGCTACACCTTC.

This clonotype was recorded many times. The chain employs TRBV29-1 and TRBJ2-7; D is perhaps TRBD1 (7 bases). Germline values: CDR1 SQVTM, CDR2 ANQGSEA. This CDR3 spans 13 amino acids. Trimming took 2 bases from V and 6 from J, leaving 14 bases between them. CDR3 loop: CSVETPGGSEQYF. The CDR3 DNA follows: TGCAGCGTTGAAACCCCAGGGGGGAGCGAGCAGTACTTC.

In this sample, this clonotype turned up many times. The CDR3 nucleotides read TGTGCCAGCAGTCCCCCAACATATGAGCAGTTCTTC. Translation gives CASSPPTYEQFF. J is TRBJ2-1 and V is TRBV12-3 or TRBV12-4, with no clear D. V lost 5 bases and J lost 8, with 10 bases in between. The CDR3 is 12 amino acids.